One and the same sample provided the 28 T cell receptor beta chains below, sequenced in a study of blood T cell repertoires in COVID-19 (dated by TCRdb to about 2020). The protocol used for the library was the immunoSEQ multiplex PCR assay. TCRdb mirrors the immuneACCESS table, restricted to in-frame sequences. Some clones are absent from its copies; in checked studies, under half trace to an unresolved V gene, and the reason for the others is unknown. The sample has about 60,000 clones on record, around four fifths of them singletons. The ten largest clones take up 10% to 15% of the sample. Sequencing was carried out using peripheral blood. All receptors derive from a human donor in a cohort sampled during active COVID-19.

The chain links TRBV7-2 to TRBJ1-1; no definite D call. V was pared by 5 bases and J by 1 base, with 11 bases between. The CDR3 is 14 amino acids. Germline V lookup: CDR1 SGHTA, CDR2 FQGNSA. The CDR3 is CASSRDGKNTEAFF. In DNA form, the CDR3 reads TGTGCCAGCAGCCGGGATGGGAAGAACACTGAAGCTTTCTTT. Drawing the rest from reference TRBV7-2 and TRBJ1-1, the complete variable domain is GAGVSQSPSNKVTEKGKDVELRCDPISGHTALYWYRQSLGQGLEFLIYFQGNSAPDKSGLPSDRFSAERTGGSVSTLTIQRTQQEDSAVYLCASSRDGKNTEAFFGQGTRLTVV.

The chain couples TRBV9 to TRBJ1-1, with 8 nucleotides matching TRBD1. Trimming cost V 6 bases and J 3 bases; bases outside gene matches: 7. This CDR3 has 14 amino acids. CDR1 and CDR2 (germline): SGDLS, YYNGEE. The CDR3 region is CASTIGQGHTEAFF. CDR3 DNA: TGTGCCAGCACCATCGGACAGGGCCACACTGAAGCTTTCTTT.

As to this clone: At one boundary the junction diverges from the germline segment, which might be a read error. The rearrangement links TRBV18 to TRBJ2-1, with TRBD2 as a possible D gene (6 bases). CDR1 and CDR2 (germline): KGHSH, LQKENI. The CDR3 is made up of 12 amino acids. CDR3: CASSDMGGTGVF. The CDR3 nucleotides read TGTGCCAGCTCCGACATGGGGGGTACCGGGGTCTTC.

The V gene is TRBV28, the J gene TRBJ2-3, with D perhaps matching TRBD2 (6 bases). V lost 6 bases to trimming and J lost 0 bases, with 19 bases between them. Germline-derived CDR1 and CDR2 are MDHEN and SYDVKM. CDR3 length: 17 residues. The CDR3, as DNA: TGTGCCAGCAGCTATCTCCCGGGACTCGACAGCACAGATACGCAGTATTTT. This gives the protein CASSYLPGLDSTDTQYF. Complete variable domain (other parts from reference TRBV28 and TRBJ2-3): DVKVTQSSRYLVKRTGEKVFLECVQDMDHENMFWYRQDPGLGLRLIYFSYDVKMKEKGDIPEGYSVSREKKERFSLILESASTNQTSMYLCASSYLPGLDSTDTQYFGPGTRLTVL.

The genes are TRBV10-3 and TRBJ1-2, with D unresolved. The V end was cut by 0 bases, the J end by 5 bases, with 7 bases between. There are 13 residues in the CDR3. Germline CDR1 is ENHRY and CDR2 is SYGVKD. DNA of the CDR3: TGTGCCATCAGTGAGTCTGGGCAGTATGGCTACACCTTC. Translating it yields CAISESGQYGYTF.

The genes are TRBV7-2 and TRBJ1-1; TRBD1 matches at 10 bases. Unmatched junction bases numbered 2, after V lost 4 bases and J lost 9 bases. Per the germline V gene, CDR1 is SGHTA and CDR2 is FQGNSA. The CDR3 totals 12 residues. In DNA form, the CDR3 reads TGTGCCAGCAGCTCCGACAGGGGGCAAGCTTTCTTT. Its translation is CASSSDRGQAFF.

This chain links TRBV10-2 with TRBJ2-7; D is ambiguous. From germline, CDR1 is WSHSY and CDR2 SAAADI. V dropped 4 bases and J dropped 3 bases, with 10 bases sitting between them. The CDR3 runs to 13 residues. CDR3 region: CASSVSRNYEQYF. CDR3 DNA: TGCGCCAGCAGTGTGTCGAGGAACTACGAGCAGTACTTC.

The rearrangement uses TRBV27 and TRBJ2-1, with TRBD1 matching over 12 bases. Germline V gives CDR1 MNHEY, CDR2 SMNVEV (reference sequence). Germline trimming cut 5 bases from V and 9 bases from J; bases unmatched to any gene: 11. The CDR3 has 16 residues. The CDR3 nucleotides read TGTGCCAGCAGTAAATTGGGGGGACAGGGGGCCGGTGAGCAGTTCTTC. Protein: CASSKLGGQGAGEQFF.

This clone has only one observation. The chain has TRBV6-5 and TRBJ2-7; 7 bases fit TRBD1. The V gene end was trimmed by 6 bases and the J gene end by 3 bases; junction bases not matched to a gene: 11. The CDR3 totals 15 residues. The germline gives CDR1 MNHEY, CDR2 SVGAGI. CDR3 sequence reads: CASRKRDREIYEQYF. The CDR3 coding sequence is TGTGCCAGCAGGAAACGGGACAGAGAAATCTACGAGCAGTACTTC.

By its share, this clone is medium-sized. The J gene is TRBJ1-1, the V gene TRBV4-2; the match to TRBD1 covers 9 bases. This CDR3 spans 15 amino acids. V dropped 4 bases and J dropped 11; count of bases not matched to a gene: 14. CDR1 is LGHNA, CDR2 YNFKEQ, per germline. DNA of the CDR3: TGTGCCAGCAGCCCTAAGGACAGGGGAATGCTTGACGCTTTCTTT. This translates into CASSPKDRGMLDAFF.

The rearrangement joins TRBV21-1 to TRBJ1-4; the table's D call, TRBD1, has no DNA check behind it. TRBV21-1 is a pseudogene. CDR3 length: 22 residues. CDR3 DNA sequence: TGTGCCAGCAGCAAAGAAGGTAGGCGGGGCCGGGACAGGGTTTGGACTAATGAAAAACTGTTTTTT. It translates to CASSKEGRRGRDRVWTNEKLFF.

The chain joins TRBV9 to TRBJ1-5; D might be TRBD1 (5 bases). CDR1 and CDR2 from the germline V gene are SGDLS and YYNGEE. The CDR3 has 15 amino acids. The V end lost 0 bases, the J end lost 6 bases, and 13 bases lay between the germline ends. The CDR3 sequence: CASSVDSWGGQPQHF. The CDR3 DNA is TGTGCCAGCAGCGTAGATAGCTGGGGGGGTCAGCCCCAGCATTTT.

In its sample, this clone was seen a few times. The rearrangement links TRBV6-2 or TRBV6-3 to TRBJ2-4, with 7 bases that match TRBD1. This CDR3 has 17 amino acids. Germline V gene sequence: CDR1 MNHEY, CDR2 SVGEGT. V was pared by 5 bases and J by 0 bases, with 10 bases of the junction left unmatched. The CDR3 DNA sequence: TGTGCCAGCAGTGCCGGGACAGAGAATTTAGCCAAAAACATTCAGTACTTC. Amino acids: CASSAGTENLAKNIQYF.

The chain combines TRBV6-5 with TRBJ1-1; tentatively, D is TRBD1 (6 bases). The CDR3 is 15 residues long. Trimming removed 6 bases from V and 6 bases from J, with 20 bases in between. The germline V gene has CDR1 MNHEY and CDR2 SVGAGI. CDR3 sequence reads: CASRDIYRDPPEAFF. In DNA, the CDR3 is TGTGCCAGCAGAGATATTTACAGGGACCCACCTGAAGCTTTCTTT.

Here the CDR3 DNA reads TGTGCCAGCAGCTGGACTAGCGGGTACCAAGAGACCCAGTACTTC. The encoded protein is CASSWTSGYQETQYF. V usage is TRBV5-5 and J usage is TRBJ2-5, with 11 bases matching TRBD2. This CDR3 is 15 amino acids long. CDR1 is SGHKS, CDR2 YYEKEE, per germline (reference sequence). Trimming at V came to 3 bases and at J to 0 bases, leaving 1 base not matched to a gene. The full variable domain, in which reference TRBV5-5 and TRBJ2-5 provide the parts outside the CDR3, is DAGVTQSPTHLIKTRGQQVTLRCSPISGHKSVSWYQQVLGQGPQFIFQYYEKEERGRGNFPDRFSARQFPNYSSELNVNALLLGDSALYLCASSWTSGYQETQYFGPGTRLLVL.

This rearrangement joins TRBV19 to TRBJ1-5; perhaps TRBD1 as D (5 bases). Looked up from germline, CDR1 is LNHDA and CDR2 is SQIVND (reference sequence). Trimming pared 1 base from V and 7 bases from J, leaving 17 bases between. This CDR3 is built from 16 residues. This CDR3 is CASSIGGRGFRQPQHF. The CDR3 coding sequence is TGTGCCAGTAGTATAGGCGGGAGGGGATTCCGGCAGCCCCAGCATTTT. Supplemented by reference TRBV19 and TRBJ1-5, the full variable domain reads DGGITQSPKYLFRKEGQNVTLSCEQNLNHDAMYWYRQDPGQGLRLIYYSQIVNDFQKGDIAEGYSVSREKKESFPLTVTSAQKNPTAFYLCASSIGGRGFRQPQHFGDGTRLSIL.

J is TRBJ1-2 and V is TRBV19; D might be TRBD1 (5 bases). V was cut by 8 bases and J by 5 bases, with 12 bases left in between. Per germline, CDR1 LNHDA and CDR2 SQIVND (reference sequence). The CDR3 is made up of 12 amino acids. The CDR3 region has the DNA TGTGCCAGTTATGGAGGGGTTTATGGCTACACCTTC. This encodes CASYGGVYGYTF.

The chain links TRBV7-2 to TRBJ2-5, with 8 bases identical to TRBD1. The length of the CDR3 is 15 residues. Germline V gene lookup returns CDR1 SGHTA and CDR2 FQGNSA. With V trimmed by 1 base and J by 1 base, 2 bases remained unmatched. CDR3 loop: CASSLVGQVQETQYF. In DNA form, the CDR3 reads TGTGCCAGCAGCTTAGTGGGACAGGTCCAAGAGACCCAGTACTTC.

The chain couples TRBV7-2 to TRBJ1-5, with 8 bases that match TRBD1. The V and J ends lost 1 base and 6 bases, in that order; junction bases with no gene match: 11. CDR3 length: 17 amino acids. Looked up from germline, CDR1 is SGHTA and CDR2 is FQGNSA. The CDR3 sequence is CASSLVFEQGASQPQHF. CDR3 DNA: TGTGCCAGCAGCTTAGTATTTGAGCAGGGGGCGAGTCAGCCCCAGCATTTT.

The V gene is TRBV6-5, the J gene TRBJ2-7, with TRBD2 matching over 11 bases. The junction had 5 bases not matched to a gene; V was cut back by 2 bases and J by 5 bases. The CDR3 is 15 residues long. The germline V gene encodes CDR1 MNHEY and CDR2 SVGAGI. The CDR3 coding sequence is TGTGCCAGCAGTTACGTCGCTAGCGGGAGGCACGAGCAGTACTTC. Residues: CASSYVASGRHEQYF.

This clone was recorded only once. This chain joins TRBV5-4 and TRBJ2-7; tentatively, D is TRBD1 (6 bases). Per germline, CDR1 SGHNT and CDR2 YYREEE (reference sequence). CDR3 size: 14 residues. Trimming cost V 3 bases and J 1 base, with 11 bases left between them. CDR3 protein: CASSSRGGSYEQYF. The CDR3 DNA reads as TGTGCCAGCAGCTCCAGAGGGGGTTCCTACGAGCAGTACTTC.

The J gene is TRBJ2-1, the V gene TRBV6-2 or TRBV6-3, with 8 bases aligning to TRBD2. The CDR3 is made up of 18 amino acids. The V and J ends lost 6 bases and 9 bases, in that order; junction bases with no gene match: 22. CDR1 MNHEY and CDR2 SVGEGT come from the germline V gene. The CDR3 here is CASSQTVIPMKRGSEQFF. CDR3 coding DNA: TGTGCCAGCAGCCAAACCGTCATTCCCATGAAGCGGGGGAGTGAGCAGTTCTTC.

The rearrangement joins TRBV5-4 to TRBJ2-3; possibly TRBD1 for D (6 bases). Per the germline V gene, CDR1 is SGHNT and CDR2 is YYREEE (reference sequence). This CDR3 region has 17 residues. V was clipped by 0 bases and J by 0 bases, with 14 bases between them. CDR3 region: CASSLVGTPVSTDTQYF. The DNA of the CDR3 is TGTGCCAGCAGCTTGGTGGGGACACCCGTGAGCACAGATACGCAGTATTTT.

The chain carries TRBV5-6 and TRBJ2-5; TRBD2 agrees at 8 bases. The CDR3 runs to 16 residues. Germline loops: CDR1 SGHDT, CDR2 YYEEEE. V was clipped by 7 bases and J by 4 bases; unmatched bases: 15. The CDR3 sequence is CASRGSGRGDRETQYF. The CDR3 DNA follows: TGTGCCAGCCGAGGGAGCGGGAGAGGGGACCGAGAGACCCAGTACTTC. Full variable domain (missing parts from reference TRBV5-6 and TRBJ2-5): DAGVTQSPTHLIKTRGQQVTLRCSPKSGHDTVSWYQQALGQGPQFIFQYYEEEERQRGNFPDRFSGHQFPNYSSELNVNALLLGDSALYLCASRGSGRGDRETQYFGPGTRLLVL.

The chain has TRBV30 and TRBJ2-7; D is ambiguous. Trimming pared 2 bases from V and 4 bases from J, leaving 12 bases between. This CDR3 has 13 residues. The germline CDR1 and CDR2 sequences are GTSNPN and SVGIG (reference sequence). CDR3 sequence (DNA): TGTGCCTGGAGTCGAACAGATCTTTACGAGCAGTACTTC. Its protein product is CAWSRTDLYEQYF.

The chain recombines TRBV9 with TRBJ2-7, with D maybe TRBD1 (6 bases). The ends were cut back, 0 bases at V and 1 base at J, with 14 bases in the middle. Looked up from germline, CDR1 is SGDLS and CDR2 is YYNGEE. The CDR3 is 16 amino acids. The CDR3 region has the DNA TGTGCCAGCAGCGTAGATTCAGGGGCTGCGTCCTACGAGCAGTACTTC. Amino acid sequence: CASSVDSGAASYEQYF.

The V call is TRBV18, the J call TRBJ2-7; 7 nucleotides match TRBD1. This CDR3 contains 16 residues. CDR1 KGHSH and CDR2 LQKENI come from the germline V gene. The J segment lost 2 bases and the V segment lost 3 bases, leaving 10 bases of the junction unmatched. The CDR3 nucleotides read TGTGCCAGCTCACCCTCTTCGACAGGGATTCCCTACGAGCAGTACTTC. Its translation is CASSPSSTGIPYEQYF.

V and J are TRBV12-3 or TRBV12-4 and TRBJ2-7; TRBD2 might be the D (5 bases). The V end lost 6 bases, the J end lost 2 bases, and 11 bases lay between the germline ends. CDR3 length: 13 amino acids. The CDR3 protein is CASRPAGTYEQYF. The CDR3 DNA sequence: TGTGCCAGCAGGCCGGCCGGGACCTACGAGCAGTACTTC.